The 29 T cell receptor beta chains below come from one sample, sequenced in a study of blood T cell repertoires in COVID-19 (dated by TCRdb to the early 2020s). The library relied on the immunoSEQ multiplex PCR assay. TCRdb holds this immuneACCESS table with in-frame rearrangements only. Some clones are missing; in checked studies, unresolved V genes explain under half, and the rest has no known cause. The sample includes about 150,000 clones, with 87% observed a single time. The ten biggest clones cover about 5.7% of the sample. The sequenced sample consisted of peripheral blood. These receptors came from an elderly man with acute or convalescent COVID-19.

The chain employs TRBV7-6 and TRBJ1-2; 11 nucleotides line up with TRBD1. V lost 5 bases, J lost 4 bases, and 6 bases stayed unmatched. The CDR3 consists of 15 residues. Germline CDR1 is SGHVS and CDR2 is FNYEAQ. The CDR3 reads CASSLAGQGGYGYTF. CDR3 DNA: TGTGCCAGCAGCCTCGCGGGACAGGGGGGCTATGGCTACACCTTC.

CDR3 sequence: CASSSQVYPIYF. CDR3 sequence (DNA): TGTGCCAGCAGCTCTCAGGTTTACCCCATATATTTT. The chain recombines TRBV7-2 with TRBJ1-3; no clear D. Germline V CDR1 and CDR2: SGHTA, FQGNSA. V lost 4 bases, J lost 11 bases, and 12 bases lay in between. The CDR3 sequence is 12 residues long.

The chain combines TRBV5-1 with TRBJ2-2; no clear D. Germline V CDR1 and CDR2: SGHRS, YFSETQ. This CDR3 has 15 amino acids. Trimming removed 1 base from V and 4 bases from J, with 11 bases in between. CDR3 region: CASSLLSRSTGELFF. In nucleotides, the CDR3 is TGCGCCAGCAGCTTGCTAAGTCGGAGCACCGGGGAGCTGTTTTTT.

Only one count was recorded for this clone. The chain carries TRBV5-1 and TRBJ1-1; D unclear. Per the germline V gene, CDR1 is SGHRS and CDR2 is YFSETQ. Trimming removed 4 bases from V and 5 bases from J, with 15 bases in between. CDR3 size: 14 residues. CDR3 coding DNA: TGCGCCAGCAGCCCCCTTGAGACGGGGACTGAAGCTTTCTTT. This encodes CASSPLETGTEAFF.

The genes are TRBV5-1 and TRBJ2-3, with 8 bases matching TRBD2. J lost 4 bases, V lost 0 bases, and 4 bases had no gene match. Germline CDR1 reads SGHRS; CDR2 reads YFSETQ. The CDR3 extends over 15 amino acids. In nucleotides, the CDR3 is TGCGCCAGCAGCTTGGCCGTCGGGGGGGCAGATACGCAGTATTTT. It codes for CASSLAVGGADTQYF.

This rearrangement joins TRBV21-1 to TRBJ2-7; TRBD2 is taken as the D call from the table, unchecked against the DNA. TRBV21-1 is an annotated pseudogene. The CDR3 loop spans 19 amino acids. CDR3 protein: CASSKNALVRGRIPYEQYF. CDR3 sequence (DNA): TGTGCCAGCAGCAAAAATGCTCTTGTGCGGGGGCGGATTCCCTACGAGCAGTACTTC.

This chain links TRBV7-9 with TRBJ1-3; 8 nucleotides match TRBD1. The germline V gene has CDR1 SEHNR and CDR2 FQNEAQ (reference sequence). V gave up 5 bases and J gave up 4 bases; unmatched junction bases: 13. The CDR3 loop spans 17 amino acids. The CDR3 sequence is CASSQAGQGGKGNTIYF. The DNA of the CDR3 is TGTGCCAGCAGCCAAGCTGGACAGGGAGGAAAGGGAAACACCATATATTTT.

The J gene is TRBJ2-7, the V gene TRBV29-1, with a weak D call TRBD1 (6 bases). The length of the CDR3 is 14 residues. Trimming pared 5 bases from V and 0 bases from J, leaving 14 bases between. Germline assignment: CDR1 SQVTM and CDR2 ANQGSEA. The CDR3 DNA follows: TGCAGCGTTACGTCCAGGGGAAGCTCCTACGAGCAGTACTTC. Translating it yields CSVTSRGSSYEQYF.

The chain combines TRBV28 with TRBJ2-7; no clear D. The CDR3 contains 11 residues. V was shortened by 5 bases and J by 6 bases, with 8 bases between the two germline ends. The germline V gene encodes CDR1 MDHEN and CDR2 SYDVKM. The CDR3 loop reads CASSVQVEQYF. For the CDR3, the DNA is TGTGCCAGCAGTGTGCAGGTCGAGCAGTACTTC.

V is TRBV28 and J is TRBJ2-1; 12 nucleotides match TRBD2. Germline CDR1 and CDR2: MDHEN and SYDVKM. Losses at the gene ends were 8 bases for V and 7 bases for J; bases not matched to a gene: 12. CDR3 length: 16 residues. CDR3 protein: CASGLAGFYRSNEQFF. DNA for the CDR3: TGTGCCAGCGGACTAGCGGGATTCTACCGATCAAATGAGCAGTTCTTC.

The chain joins TRBV7-8 to TRBJ1-6; 7 positions agree with TRBD1. This CDR3 contains 15 residues. Trimming at V came to 3 bases and at J to 7 bases, leaving 6 bases not matched to a gene. Germline CDR1 and CDR2: SGHVS and FQNEAQ. The CDR3 region is CASSFSTGVNSPLHF. In DNA, the CDR3 is TGTGCCAGCAGCTTTAGCACAGGGGTGAATTCACCCCTCCACTTT.

V and J are TRBV4-2 and TRBJ1-3; 9 bases are a match to TRBD1. Germline V gives CDR1 LGHNA, CDR2 YNFKEQ. J was trimmed by 3 bases and V by 0 bases; bases with no gene match: 9. CDR3 length: 18 residues. The CDR3 bases are TGTGCCAGCAGCCAAGATCTACCGGGACAGGGTTTTGGAAACACCATATATTTT. It yields the protein CASSQDLPGQGFGNTIYF.

CDR3 region: CASSLEAGGNQETQYF. The CDR3 nucleotides are TGTGCCAGCAGCTTGGAGGCGGGGGGAAACCAAGAGACCCAGTACTTC. This chain uses TRBV5-4 with TRBJ2-5, with 8 bases that match TRBD2. CDR1 and CDR2 from the germline V gene are SGHNT and YYREEE (reference sequence). J lost 0 bases, V lost 0 bases, and 4 bases had no gene match. The CDR3 contains 16 residues.

The V and J genes are TRBV5-1 and TRBJ1-4, with 10 nucleotides matching TRBD1. With 3 bases clipped from V and 2 bases from J, the junction kept 1 base outside the gene matches. The length of the CDR3 is 15 residues. Germline CDR1 is SGHRS and CDR2 is YFSETQ. In DNA, the CDR3 is TGCGCCAGCAGCTGGGGACAGGGGACTAATGAAAAACTGTTTTTT. This encodes CASSWGQGTNEKLFF.

This clone was observed a few times. This chain uses TRBV5-8 with TRBJ1-4; 8 nucleotides agree with TRBD1. The CDR3 has 14 amino acids. The germline CDR1 and CDR2 sequences are SGHTS and YDEGEE. Unmatched junction bases numbered 1, after V lost 0 bases and J lost 6 bases. CDR3 sequence reads: CASSLGQGYEKLFF. CDR3 coding DNA: TGTGCCAGCAGCTTGGGACAGGGGTATGAAAAACTGTTTTTT.

The rearrangement uses TRBV6-4 and TRBJ2-7, with 13 bases lining up with TRBD2. The V gene's germline CDR1 is MRHNA and CDR2 SNTAGT. CDR3 size: 18 residues. Unmatched junction bases numbered 17, after V lost 8 bases and J lost 4 bases. CDR3 sequence (DNA): TGTGCCAGCCCTAACCCACTAGCGGGAGGGCTTTGTATGTACGAGCAGTACTTC. Residues: CASPNPLAGGLCMYEQYF.

The chain links TRBV18 to TRBJ1-2; the D gene is possibly TRBD1 (5 bases). This CDR3 has 15 residues. V lost 1 base and J lost 0, with 9 bases in between. Germline lookup yields CDR1 KGHSH and CDR2 LQKENI. CDR3 in DNA: TGTGCCAGCTCACCACAGGGGACTTCTAACTATGGCTACACCTTC. The encoded protein is CASSPQGTSNYGYTF.

This chain uses TRBV7-2 with TRBJ1-3; tentative D call: TRBD1 (6 bases). Germline V gene lookup returns CDR1 SGHTA and CDR2 FQGNSA. V shed 3 bases and J shed 4 bases, with 13 bases lying between them. The CDR3 has 15 residues. The CDR3: CASSLRWGPGNTIYF. The CDR3 nucleotides are TGTGCCAGCAGCTTGAGGTGGGGGCCCGGAAACACCATATATTTT.

The chain has TRBV7-2 and TRBJ2-3; a weak D match, TRBD2 (6 bases). The CDR3 sequence is 19 residues long. Germline CDR1 and CDR2: SGHTA and FQGNSA. V was trimmed by 1 base and J by 0 bases, leaving 20 bases between them. The DNA for the CDR3 is TGTGCCAGCAGCTTAGGCCGGGGGTCTCGTCCCGGTAGCACAGATACGCAGTATTTT. Residues: CASSLGRGSRPGSTDTQYF.

V is TRBV28 and J is TRBJ2-1; maybe TRBD2 (7 bases). Germline V lookup: CDR1 MDHEN, CDR2 SYDVKM. With 7 bases removed from V and 7 bases from J, the gap between germline ends came to 17 bases. CDR3 size: 14 residues. In DNA form, the CDR3 reads TGTGCCAGCACTACACCGGGGGGCCGGAATGAGCAGTTCTTC. Translated: CASTTPGGRNEQFF. Complete variable domain (other parts from reference TRBV28 and TRBJ2-1): DVKVTQSSRYLVKRTGEKVFLECVQDMDHENMFWYRQDPGLGLRLIYFSYDVKMKEKGDIPEGYSVSREKKERFSLILESASTNQTSMYLCASTTPGGRNEQFFGPGTRLTVL.

This clone was detected once. The CDR3 protein is CASSLRQGAHTGELFF. As DNA, the CDR3 is TGTGCCAGCAGCCTTCGACAGGGGGCGCACACCGGGGAGCTGTTTTTT. The chain uses TRBV9 and TRBJ2-2; TRBD1 matches at 10 bases. There are 16 residues in the CDR3. Germline CDR1 reads SGDLS; CDR2 reads YYNGEE. The ends lost 4 bases at V and 3 bases at J; junction bases unmatched: 6.

A word on this clone: At one boundary the junction diverges from the germline segment, which might be a read error. The CDR3 bases are TGTGCTAGCAGCTCCGGGGGGGTCCAAGAGACCCAGTACTTC. It yields the protein CASSSGGVQETQYF. The chain is built from TRBV7-7 and TRBJ2-5; 8 nucleotides agree with TRBD2. The V gene's germline CDR1 is SSHAT and CDR2 FNYEAQ (reference sequence). CDR3 length: 14 amino acids.

V gene TRBV4-2 combines with J gene TRBJ2-7; 14 nucleotides match TRBD2. Germline values: CDR1 LGHNA, CDR2 YNFKEQ. V trimming: 4 bases; J trimming: 0 bases; junction bases outside the gene matches: 8. The CDR3 has 18 residues. The CDR3 reads CASSPRLAGGISSYEQYF. CDR3 DNA sequence: TGTGCCAGCAGCCCCCGACTAGCGGGAGGGATAAGCTCCTACGAGCAGTACTTC.

This chain connects TRBV7-8 to TRBJ2-7; the match to TRBD2 covers 13 bases. The germline V gene has CDR1 SGHVS and CDR2 FQNEAQ. The CDR3 has 14 residues. Trimming at V came to 3 bases and at J to 12 bases, leaving 8 bases not matched to a gene. This CDR3 reads CASSFGLAGEQRYF. The CDR3 DNA reads TGTGCCAGCAGCTTCGGACTAGCGGGGGAACAGCGGTACTTC.

The CDR3 protein is CASSPRDRGFNEQFF. The CDR3 region has the DNA TGTGCCAGCAGCCCCCGGGACAGGGGTTTCAATGAGCAGTTCTTC. This sequence joins TRBV13 and TRBJ2-1; 10 bases map to TRBD1. With V trimmed by 5 bases and J by 6 bases, 7 bases remained unmatched. From germline, CDR1 is PRHDT and CDR2 FYEKMQ (reference sequence). The CDR3 covers 15 residues.

The rearrangement links TRBV5-4 to TRBJ1-2; D not resolved. This CDR3 is built from 13 residues. CDR1 is SGHNT, CDR2 YYREEE, per germline (reference sequence). Trimming stripped 0 bases from V and 8 bases from J, with 11 bases between. The CDR3 here is CASSLAPFVGYTF. The CDR3 DNA is TGTGCCAGCAGCTTGGCCCCTTTCGTGGGCTACACCTTC. The full variable domain, in which reference TRBV5-4 and TRBJ1-2 provide the parts outside the CDR3, is ETGVTQSPTHLIKTRGQQVTLRCSSQSGHNTVSWYQQALGQGPQFIFQYYREEENGRGNFPPRFSGLQFPNYSSELNVNALELDDSALYLCASSLAPFVGYTFGSGTRLTVV.

This clone was found once. The CDR3 sequence: CASSLQGSSYNEQFF. CDR3 in DNA: TGTGCCAGCAGCTTGCAAGGGAGCTCCTACAATGAGCAGTTCTTC. The genes are TRBV5-4 and TRBJ2-1; D perhaps matches TRBD2 (5 bases). Germline lookup yields CDR1 SGHNT and CDR2 YYREEE (reference sequence). The CDR3 is 15 amino acids. Between the trimmed V and J ends, which lost 1 base and 0 bases, there was a span of 8 bases.

The V gene is TRBV6-6, the J gene TRBJ2-3, with 7 bases fitting TRBD2. Trimming took 7 bases from V and 0 from J; bases not matched to a gene: 7. CDR3 size: 15 residues. The V gene's germline CDR1 is MNHNY and CDR2 SVGAGI (reference sequence). For the CDR3, the DNA is TGTGCCAGCATCGAGAGCGGGGTTAGCACAGATACGCAGTATTTT. Protein sequence: CASIESGVSTDTQYF.

The V and J genes are TRBV27 and TRBJ2-2; D is unresolved. V was trimmed by 7 bases and J by 0 bases, leaving 12 bases between them. Germline CDR1 and CDR2: MNHEY and SMNVEV (reference sequence). The CDR3 is 15 residues long. For the CDR3, the DNA is TGTGCCAGCACCCTATCGCCTACGAACACCGGGGAGCTGTTTTTT. This encodes CASTLSPTNTGELFF.